The 29 T cell receptor beta chains reported below all come from one sample, sequenced in a study of T cells in women clearing cervical HPV infection. Profiled with immunoSEQ multiplex PCR; TCRdb holds only in-frame clones, not every one. The repertoire shows about 15,000 clones; the top ten hold 9.5% to 12%. The sequenced sample consisted of blood buffy coat. These receptors were obtained from a woman aged 18 to 75 with a cervical HPV16 infection that either progressed to CIN3+ or cleared (not recorded which).

To note about this clone: From the germline J gene comes the end of the CDR3, since the read stops 3 residues before it. V and J are TRBV6-1 and TRBJ2-1; D remains unclear. The CDR3 loop spans 14 amino acids. Trimming took off 4 bases at V and 5 bases at J, with 12 bases between the two ends. Per germline, CDR1 MNHNS and CDR2 SASEGT. The CDR3 bases that were read are TGTGCCAGCAGTGTAAGGCCAGACAACAATGAG. Its translation is CASSVRPDNNE. The whole CDR3 sequence reads CASSVRPDNNEQFF.

CDR3 region: CASNPTGGAEAFF. The sequenced CDR3 bases are TGTGCCAGTAACCCGACAGGGGGCGCTGAA. The chain recombines TRBV19 with TRBJ1-1; 10 bases are shared with TRBD1. The CDR3 end falls 3 residues outside the read, so it is completed with the germline J gene. Germline values: CDR1 LNHDA, CDR2 SQIVND (reference sequence). The CDR3 is 13 amino acids. The V gene end was trimmed by 7 bases and the J gene end by 6 bases; junction bases not matched to a gene: 5. The whole variable domain, remainder taken from reference TRBV19 and TRBJ1-1, is DGGITQSPKYLFRKEGQNVTLSCEQNLNHDAMYWYRQDPGQGLRLIYYSQIVNDFQKGDIAEGYSVSREKKESFPLTVTSAQKNPTAFYLCASNPTGGAEAFFGQGTRLTVV.

Worth noting for this clone: The read ends 3 residues early relative to the CDR3; the germline J gene fills the gap. V usage is TRBV20-1 and J usage is TRBJ1-5; maybe TRBD1 (5 bases). Between the trimmed V and J ends, which lost 7 bases and 2 bases, there was a span of 21 bases. There are 16 residues in the CDR3. Germline V lookup: CDR1 DFQATT, CDR2 SNEGSKA (reference sequence). The CDR3 loop is CSVYSGEQVRNQPQHF. The sequenced CDR3 bases are TGCAGTGTTTATTCGGGGGAACAGGTCCGCAATCAGCCC.

Comment on this clone: The read finishes 3 residues shy of the CDR3 end, and the germline J gene is used to complete it. This chain joins TRBV12-3 or TRBV12-4 and TRBJ2-1; TRBD1 or TRBD2 may be the D gene (6 bases each). Between the trimmed V and J ends, which lost 5 bases and 7 bases, there was a span of 18 bases. This CDR3 is built from 15 residues. The DNA read from the CDR3 is TGTGCCAGCAGTCCTGACAGGCCGGGGAGGAATGAG. Protein product: CASSPDRPGRNE. The entire CDR3 protein reads CASSPDRPGRNEQFF.

A word on this clone: The missing CDR3 end, 3 residues past where the read stops, is filled in from the germline J gene. V gene TRBV29-1 combines with J gene TRBJ2-7, with 9 bases lining up with TRBD1. CDR3 length: 14 amino acids. Trimming at V came to 6 bases and at J to 2 bases, leaving 8 bases not matched to a gene. The germline V gene encodes CDR1 SQVTM and CDR2 ANQGSEA. The part of the CDR3 DNA that was read is TGCAGCGTCGATCCGGGACAGGGTACCTACGAG. Its translation: CSVDPGQGTYE. The whole CDR3 sequence reads CSVDPGQGTYEQYF.

A note on this clone: The read comes to an end 3 residues before the CDR3 does, leaving the germline J gene to fill in the end. The chain combines TRBV2 with TRBJ2-5, with 12 bases lining up with TRBD2. Germline V gives CDR1 SNHLY, CDR2 FYNNEI. With V trimmed by 4 bases and J by 4 bases, 7 bases remained unmatched. CDR3 size: 16 residues. The CDR3 sequence is CASSGGLAGTGETQYF. Partial CDR3 DNA: TGTGCCAGCAGTGGCGGACTAGCGGGGACAGGAGAGACC. Complete variable domain (other parts from reference TRBV2 and TRBJ2-5): EPEVTQTPSHQVTQMGQEVILRCVPISNHLYFYWYRQILGQKVEFLVSFYNNEISEKSEIFDDQFSVERPDGSNFTLKIRSTKLEDSAMYFCASSGGLAGTGETQYFGPGTRLLVL.

Comments on this clone: With the read ending 3 residues before the CDR3 end, the germline J gene is used to fill in that end. This chain connects TRBV19 to TRBJ1-1; 7 bases are a match to TRBD1. The CDR3 spans 15 residues. The V gene's germline CDR1 is LNHDA and CDR2 SQIVND (reference sequence). Trimming removed 4 bases from V and 0 bases from J; junction bases left unmatched: 5. The CDR3 loop is CASSNGQAMNTEAFF. The covered CDR3 bases are TGTGCCAGTAGTAACGGACAGGCCATGAACACTGAA.

In the case of this clone: The CDR3 extends 3 residues past the end of the read, so its final part is completed from the germline J gene. This chain links TRBV19 with TRBJ2-5; TRBD1 matches 7 bases. Germline loops: CDR1 LNHDA, CDR2 SQIVND (reference sequence). The CDR3 runs to 15 residues. J lost 1 base, V lost 3 bases, and 5 bases had no gene match. This CDR3 is CASSMTGISQETQYF. Incomplete CDR3 DNA: TGTGCCAGTAGTATGACAGGGATTTCCCAAGAGACC.

On this clone itself: Sequencing ends 3 residues short of the CDR3 end; the germline J gene provides the rest. This chain links TRBV29-1 with TRBJ1-4; 11 bases align to TRBD1. The germline CDR1 and CDR2 sequences are SQVTM and ANQGSEA. The CDR3 contains 13 residues. V was pared by 6 bases and J by 7 bases, with 4 bases of the junction left unmatched. The CDR3 is CSVGQGAGEKLFF. CDR3 bases read: TGCAGCGTCGGACAGGGGGCTGGTGAAAAA.

Concerning this clone itself: The CDR3 end is not reached by the read, which stops 3 residues before it; the germline J gene fills it in. The rearrangement links TRBV14 to TRBJ2-7; D is uncertain. Deletions cut 2 bases from V and 2 bases from J, with 10 bases between. CDR1 SGHDN and CDR2 FVKESK come from the germline V gene. The CDR3 extends over 14 amino acids. Incomplete CDR3 DNA: TGTGCCAGCAGCCAAACAATTAAAGCCTACGAG. Translating it yields CASSQTIKAYE. The entire CDR3 is CASSQTIKAYEQYF.

To note about this clone: Read coverage stops 3 residues before the CDR3 terminus; the germline J gene supplies the remainder. The V gene is TRBV6-1, the J gene TRBJ1-4; D is unresolved. Germline CDR1 and CDR2: MNHNS and SASEGT. The CDR3 runs to 12 residues. V shed 4 bases and J shed 10 bases, with 10 bases lying between them. Incomplete CDR3 DNA: TGTGCCAGCAGTGTTTCTAGAAGAAAA. Amino acids: CASSVSRRK. The whole CDR3 protein reads CASSVSRRKLFF.

As for this clone: The read ends 3 residues before the CDR3 terminus; that terminus is restored from the germline J gene. The chain recombines TRBV14 with TRBJ2-3, with TRBD2 as a possible D gene (5 bases). Germline assignment: CDR1 SGHDN and CDR2 FVKESK. The CDR3 has 15 residues. Deletions cut 4 bases from V and 4 bases from J, with 15 bases between. The CDR3 DNA, read in part, is TGTGCCAGCAGCCCCCCACCGCCAGCGGCAGATACG. Residues: CASSPPPPAADT. The complete CDR3 sequence is CASSPPPPAADTQYF.

Points on this clone: The CDR3 end lies 3 residues beyond the end of the read and is filled in from the germline J gene. V usage is TRBV29-1 and J usage is TRBJ1-1, with TRBD1 identical over 7 bases. The CDR3 spans 13 residues. CDR1 and CDR2 (germline): SQVTM, ANQGSEA. V trimming: 4 bases; J trimming: 3 bases; junction bases outside the gene matches: 5. The CDR3 protein is CSVGLRGDTEAFF. The CDR3 bases that were read are TGCAGCGTTGGTCTCAGGGGGGACACTGAA.

On this clone: The DNA ends 3 residues before the CDR3 does, and the rest of the CDR3 is filled in from the germline J gene. This chain joins TRBV20-1 and TRBJ1-1, with TRBD1 as a possible D gene (6 bases). The CDR3 totals 13 residues. Per germline, CDR1 DFQATT and CDR2 SNEGSKA (reference sequence). The CDR3 sequence is CSAILMGAGEAFF. The CDR3 DNA, read in part, is TGCAGTGCTATTTTAATGGGGGCAGGGGAA.

Concerning this clone: The CDR3 extends 3 residues past the end of the read, so its final part is completed from the germline J gene. V and J are TRBV2 and TRBJ1-1, with D possibly matching TRBD1 (5 bases). Trimming took 3 bases from V and 5 from J, leaving 10 bases between them. The CDR3 spans 13 residues. The germline V gene encodes CDR1 SNHLY and CDR2 FYNNEI. The CDR3 loop reads CASSERRVTEAFF. The CDR3 bases that were read are TGTGCCAGCAGTGAGCGCAGGGTGACTGAA.

With regard to this clone: The CDR3 end falls 3 residues outside the read, so it is completed with the germline J gene. The V call is TRBV20-1, the J call TRBJ2-5; perhaps TRBD1 as D (6 bases). CDR3 size: 16 residues. V was trimmed by 6 bases and J by 0 bases, leaving 20 bases between them. Germline V gene sequence: CDR1 DFQATT, CDR2 SNEGSKA (reference sequence). The CDR3 region is CSAAPILQGYQETQYF. The CDR3 bases that were read are TGCAGTGCCGCACCTATACTTCAGGGGTACCAAGAGACC.

With regard to this clone: The read ends 3 residues shy of where the CDR3 ends; the end is completed using the germline J gene. V gene TRBV7-7 combines with J gene TRBJ2-1; possible D gene TRBD1, 6 bases. The CDR3 totals 13 residues. CDR1 and CDR2 from the germline V gene are SSHAT and FNYEAQ (reference sequence). V was clipped by 4 bases and J by 6 bases, with 10 bases between them. The part of the CDR3 DNA that was read is TGTGCCAGCAGCTACAGGGAAGGCAATGAG. As protein: CASSYREGNE. The entire CDR3 is CASSYREGNEQFF.

As concerns this clone: The read ends 3 residues early relative to the CDR3; the germline J gene fills the gap. This chain connects TRBV19 to TRBJ2-3; 11 nucleotides agree with TRBD2. V dropped 6 bases and J dropped 1; count of bases not matched to a gene: 0. Looked up from germline, CDR1 is LNHDA and CDR2 is SQIVND (reference sequence). The CDR3 totals 14 residues. The part of the CDR3 DNA that was read is TGTGCCAGTAGGACTAGCGGGGGCACAGATACG. It translates to CASRTSGGTDT. The complete CDR3 protein is CASRTSGGTDTQYF. Filled out from reference TRBV19 and TRBJ2-3, the complete variable domain reads DGGITQSPKYLFRKEGQNVTLSCEQNLNHDAMYWYRQDPGQGLRLIYYSQIVNDFQKGDIAEGYSVSREKKESFPLTVTSAQKNPTAFYLCASRTSGGTDTQYFGPGTRLTVL.

As for this clone: The read gets to within 3 residues of the CDR3 end, and the germline J gene fills in the rest. The rearrangement uses TRBV18 and TRBJ1-1; maybe TRBD1 (6 bases). Per germline, CDR1 KGHSH and CDR2 LQKENI. V lost 4 bases to trimming and J lost 5 bases, with 17 bases between them. The CDR3 sequence is 15 residues long. The covered CDR3 bases are TGTGCCAGCTCACTCCAGGGGCGTTTGAGGACTGAA. Its translation: CASSLQGRLRTE. The whole CDR3 protein reads CASSLQGRLRTEAFF. Drawing the rest from reference TRBV18 and TRBJ1-1, the complete variable domain is NAGVMQNPRHLVRRRGQEARLRCSPMKGHSHVYWYRQLPEEGLKFMVYLQKENIIDESGMPKERFSAEFPKEGPSILRIQQVVRGDSAAYFCASSLQGRLRTEAFFGQGTRLTVV.

As regards this clone: From the germline J gene comes the end of the CDR3, since the read stops 3 residues before it. The chain has TRBV7-2 and TRBJ2-7; D call uncertain. Trimming shortened V by 5 bases and J by 6 bases, and 11 bases separated the two germline ends. The V gene's germline CDR1 is SGHTA and CDR2 FQGNSA. The CDR3 sequence is 12 residues long. The CDR3 is CASSPTRSEQYF. CDR3 bases read: TGTGCCAGCAGCCCCACCCGGTCCGAG.

Comments on this clone: The read terminates 3 residues before the CDR3 end, so the remaining end is supplied by the germline J gene. The chain couples TRBV18 to TRBJ1-6; TRBD1 is a possible D gene (6 bases). V shed 2 bases and J shed 1 base, with 9 bases lying between them. Germline V CDR1 and CDR2: KGHSH, LQKENI. The CDR3 is made up of 16 amino acids. The CDR3 bases that were read are TGTGCCAGCTCACCAGGGCAGGGGTCCTATAATTCACCC. Residues: CASSPGQGSYNSP. The CDR3 as a whole reads CASSPGQGSYNSPLHF.

With regard to this clone: The read halts 3 residues ahead of the CDR3 end, with the missing end drawn from the germline J gene. The chain uses TRBV2 and TRBJ1-6; D unresolved. Germline loops: CDR1 SNHLY, CDR2 FYNNEI. There are 11 residues in the CDR3. The CDR3 sequence: CASSVTSPLHF. CDR3 bases read: TGTGCCAGCAGTGTAACAAGTCCC.

With respect to this clone: The CDR3 extends 3 residues past the end of the read, so its final part is completed from the germline J gene. The chain joins TRBV5-4 to TRBJ2-1; the D gene is possibly TRBD2 (6 bases). Germline assignment: CDR1 SGHNT and CDR2 YYREEE (reference sequence). V gave up 5 bases and J gave up 2 bases, with 14 bases separating them. CDR3 length: 15 amino acids. The CDR3 loop is CASRLGRGTYNEQFF. CDR3 DNA, as far as it was read: TGTGCCAGCAGGCTGGGTCGGGGGACCTACAATGAG.

With respect to this clone: The read stops 3 residues short of the end of the CDR3; the missing end is completed from the germline J gene. The chain recombines TRBV6-4 with TRBJ1-2; TRBD1 might be the D (5 bases). Trimming shortened V by 8 bases and J by 0 bases, and 13 bases separated the two germline ends. The CDR3 consists of 14 residues. Germline CDR1 is MRHNA and CDR2 is SNTAGT. The DNA read from the CDR3 is TGTGCCAGCTCCCAGGGACTTTCTAACTATGGC. Its translation is CASSQGLSNYG. In full, the CDR3 is CASSQGLSNYGYTF.

About this clone: The CDR3 is cut off 3 residues early in the read; its end comes from the germline J gene. V and J are TRBV2 and TRBJ1-1; D gene unclear. V was trimmed by 6 bases and J by 4 bases, leaving 15 bases between them. The CDR3 is made up of 14 amino acids. CDR1 SNHLY and CDR2 FYNNEI come from the germline V gene. The part of the CDR3 DNA that was read is TGTGCCAGCAGCCAGGATTGGAGGATCACTGAA. Translated: CASSQDWRITE. The full CDR3 protein is CASSQDWRITEAFF.

With respect to this clone: The CDR3 end is not reached by the read, which stops 3 residues before it; the germline J gene fills it in. J is TRBJ1-3 and V is TRBV5-1, with D maybe TRBD1 (5 bases). From germline, CDR1 is SGHRS and CDR2 YFSETQ. Trimming took off 5 bases at V and 0 bases at J, with 21 bases between the two ends. The CDR3 is made up of 18 amino acids. The CDR3 sequence: CASSPRAGTSSSGNTIYF. The sequenced part of the CDR3 DNA is TGCGCCAGCAGTCCCAGGGCCGGGACTTCCAGCTCTGGAAACACC.

In regard to this clone: The observed sequence ends 3 residues before the CDR3 terminus, with the missing tail filled in from the germline J gene. This sequence joins TRBV29-1 and TRBJ2-7; 8 positions agree with TRBD2. CDR1 is SQVTM, CDR2 ANQGSEA, per germline. After removal of 2 bases from V and 3 bases from J, the junction contained 12 bases not matched to a gene. The CDR3 is 16 amino acids. CDR3 bases read: TGCAGCGTTGAATGGTCTAGCGGGCTTACACGCTACGAG. This sequence encodes CSVEWSSGLTRYE. The whole CDR3 sequence is CSVEWSSGLTRYEQYF.

For this clone: The sequenced fragment ends 3 residues before the CDR3 boundary, so the rest is inferred from the germline J gene. The rearrangement joins TRBV7-9 to TRBJ1-2; 7 nucleotides match TRBD1. From germline, CDR1 is SEHNR and CDR2 FQNEAQ (reference sequence). The CDR3 runs 13 residues. The part of the CDR3 DNA that was read is TGTGCCAGCAGCTTGGAACAGGGGTGGGGC. As protein: CASSLEQGWG. The full CDR3 sequence reads CASSLEQGWGYTF. The full variable domain, rest sourced from reference TRBV7-9 and TRBJ1-2, is DTGVSQNPRHKITKRGQNVTFRCDPISEHNRLYWYRQTLGQGPEFLTYFQNEAQLEKSRLLSDRFSAERPKGSFSTLEIQRTEQGDSAMYLCASSLEQGWGYTFGSGTRLTVV.

Comment on this clone: One junction end does not reproduce the germline sequence, and a read error may be involved. Read sequence stops 3 residues before the CDR3 end, and the germline J gene provides the missing end. The chain employs TRBV20-1 and TRBJ2-1, with D possibly being TRBD1 (6 bases). This CDR3 is built from 17 residues. Germline lookup yields CDR1 DFQATT and CDR2 SNEGSKA (reference sequence). The sequenced part of the CDR3 DNA is TGCAGTGCTAGGGGTAGCGCTAGGGGGATCTCCCACAATGAG. As protein: CSARGSARGISHNE. The full-length CDR3 reads as CSARGSARGISHNEQFF.